A selection of T cell receptor beta chains follows, all from one sample in a study of cytomegalovirus exposure and HLA in healthy donors. The repertoire was sequenced with immunoSEQ multiplex PCR; TCRdb's copy has only in-frame clones and lacks some. The repertoire holds roughly 130,000 clones, with approximately 82% as singletons. Sequenced sample: PBMCs. These receptors came from a woman between 18 and 29 years old in good health and CMV-seropositive. Both conserved end residues are part of each CDR3. The D gene is left open where the match is weak. Expanded clones get a size class; other rows say once, few or many, or leave the size out.

clone_size | d_call | j_call | v_call | cdr3_aa | cdr3_nt
NA | TRBD2 | TRBJ2-5 | TRBV15 | CATSREEPAGETQYF | TGTGCCACCAGCAGAGAGGAGCCAGCGGGGGAGACCCAGTACTTC
NA | NA | TRBJ1-2 | TRBV4-2 | CASSQGQGIGYGYTF | TGTGCCAGCAGCCAAGGCCAGGGAATAGGGTATGGCTACACCTTC
NA | TRBD2 | TRBJ2-5 | TRBV27 | CASSLSPGLREETQYF | TGTGCCAGCAGTTTGTCTCCGGGACTAAGGGAAGAGACCCAGTACTTC
few | NA | TRBJ1-3 | TRBV28 | CASSFTGSSGNTIYF | TGTGCCAGCAGTTTTACAGGGAGCTCTGGAAACACCATATATTTT
NA | NA | TRBJ2-1 | TRBV28 | CASGPRGQFF | TGTGCCAGCGGACCTAGGGGGCAGTTCTTC
NA | TRBD1 | TRBJ1-2 | TRBV6-6 | CASRGGQTGGYTF | TGTGCCAGCAGGGGGGGACAGACGGGTGGCTACACCTTC
NA | TRBD1 | TRBJ2-7 | TRBV7-9 | CSSGQGLNEQYF | TGTTCCAGTGGACAGGGTCTGAACGAGCAGTACTTC
NA | NA | TRBJ1-3 | TRBV18 | CASSRPTGPDGNTIYF | TGTGCCAGCTCACGCCCTACAGGACCCGATGGAAACACCATATATTTT
NA | NA | TRBJ1-5 | TRBV9 | CASSVSSDSNQPQHF | TGTGCCAGCAGCGTTAGCAGTGATAGCAATCAGCCCCAGCATTTT
NA | NA | TRBJ1-6 | TRBV19 | CASKQTEAKRNSPLHF | TGTGCCAGTAAGCAAACCGAGGCGAAACGGAATTCACCCCTCCACTTT
once | NA | TRBJ2-1 | TRBV28 | CASSSLGQRLGNEQFF | TGTGCCAGCAGTTCCCTCGGGCAGCGGCTAGGCAATGAGCAGTTCTTC
NA | TRBD2 | TRBJ2-4 | TRBV5-1 | CASSLGGGVGLAKNIQYF | TGCGCCAGCAGCTTGGGGGGGGGTGTGGGGTTAGCCAAAAACATTCAGTACTTC